This T cell receptor beta chain was obtained from a study of blood T cell repertoires in COVID-19. For the study at large: Spain, Italy and the United States supplied samples that represented acute and convalescent COVID-19. T cells, B-cell-depleted T cells, or PBMCs supplied cDNA or gDNA.

Authors' analysis steps: Amplified reference gene primers provided the basis for estimating nucleated cell counts. Libraries were prepared by immunoSEQ multiplex PCR; TCRdb keeps only in-frame clonotypes and omits some of them. The D gene and trimming were derived from the DNA, and the V and J assignments and clone size from that table. The data contain fewer than 500,000 clones, roughly 77% of them seen just once; the ten biggest clones take up about 1%. The receptor comes from a human donor with acute or convalescent COVID-19. The donor label of this sample is uncertain. Sequenced: peripheral blood.

In DNA form, the CDR3 reads TGCGCCAGCAGCTTATCACCGGGACTCTCCTACAATGAGCAGTTCTTC. Translation: CASSLSPGLSYNEQFF. The chain recombines TRBV5-1 with TRBJ2-1; D perhaps matches TRBD2 (6 bases). Trimming pared 2 bases from V and 0 bases from J, leaving 12 bases between. CDR3 length: 16 residues. Germline loops: CDR1 SGHRS, CDR2 YFSETQ.